These T cell receptor beta chains were read from a single sample in a study of cytomegalovirus exposure and HLA in healthy donors. Generated by immunoSEQ multiplex PCR, the TCRdb table keeps only in-frame clones and is missing some. In the table there are around 230,000 clones, 60% to 80% of which are singletons. The sequenced material came from PBMCs. The receptors shown here come from a male donor in good health and CMV-seronegative. The CDR3 runs from the conserved cysteine through the conserved F or W. Each record gives: D gene, V gene, J gene, CDR3 length, clone size, CDR3 protein, CDR3 DNA. A D gene is named only where the DNA matches it firmly. Some rows mark clone size as missing; the rest say once, few, many or name a class of expanded clone.

d_gene: -
v_gene: TRBV19
j_gene: TRBJ1-1
len: 14
abundance: -
CDR3aa: CASSYRVGNTEAFF
CDR3nt: TGTGCCAGTAGTTACAGGGTGGGGAACACTGAAGCTTTCTTT

d_gene: TRBD1
v_gene: TRBV6-1
j_gene: TRBJ1-2
len: 12
abundance: -
CDR3aa: CASGTTGASYTF
CDR3nt: TGTGCCAGCGGGACGACAGGGGCAAGCTACACCTTC

d_gene: -
v_gene: TRBV7-3
j_gene: TRBJ2-7
len: 13
abundance: -
CDR3aa: CASSPDGVSEQYF
CDR3nt: TGTGCCAGCAGCCCAGACGGGGTTTCGGAGCAGTACTTC

d_gene: TRBD2
v_gene: TRBV7-8
j_gene: TRBJ2-1
len: 15
abundance: -
CDR3aa: CASSLVRTSRNEQFF
CDR3nt: TGTGCCAGCAGCTTAGTTCGGACTAGTAGAAATGAGCAGTTCTTC

d_gene: -
v_gene: TRBV6-5
j_gene: TRBJ1-2
len: 13
abundance: -
CDR3aa: CASGLQANYGYTF
CDR3nt: TGTGCCAGCGGTCTACAGGCTAACTATGGCTACACCTTC

d_gene: -
v_gene: TRBV9
j_gene: TRBJ2-1
len: 14
abundance: -
CDR3aa: CASSAGAEYNEQFF
CDR3nt: TGTGCCAGCAGCGCCGGAGCGGAGTACAATGAGCAGTTCTTC

d_gene: -
v_gene: TRBV13
j_gene: TRBJ2-7
len: 13
abundance: -
CDR3aa: CASSSFRSYEQYF
CDR3nt: TGTGCCAGCAGCTCCTTCCGGTCCTACGAGCAGTACTTC

d_gene: TRBD2
v_gene: TRBV7-2
j_gene: TRBJ2-2
len: 15
abundance: -
CDR3aa: CASSPTSGVAGELFF
CDR3nt: TGCGCCAGCAGCCCAACGAGCGGGGTGGCCGGGGAGCTGTTTTTT

d_gene: TRBD1
v_gene: TRBV4-3
j_gene: TRBJ1-1
len: 15
abundance: -
CDR3aa: CASSQIGDRDTEAFF
CDR3nt: TGCGCCAGCAGCCAAATAGGGGACAGGGACACTGAAGCTTTCTTT

d_gene: -
v_gene: TRBV19
j_gene: TRBJ2-7
len: 13
abundance: few
CDR3aa: CASSPGPSYEQYF
CDR3nt: TGTGCCAGTAGTCCAGGGCCATCTTACGAGCAGTACTTC

d_gene: -
v_gene: TRBV15
j_gene: TRBJ2-2
len: 16
abundance: -
CDR3aa: CATSSVQGPGAGELFF
CDR3nt: TGTGCCACCAGCAGTGTACAGGGACCTGGAGCCGGGGAGCTGTTTTTT

d_gene: TRBD2
v_gene: TRBV7-3
j_gene: TRBJ2-4
len: 13
abundance: -
CDR3aa: CASSLERGNIQYF
CDR3nt: TGTGCCAGCAGCTTAGAGCGGGGAAACATTCAGTACTTC

d_gene: TRBD1
v_gene: TRBV27
j_gene: TRBJ1-2
len: 18
abundance: few
CDR3aa: CASSLTPETGGALNGYTF
CDR3nt: TGTGCCAGCAGTCTCACCCCCGAGACAGGGGGCGCCCTGAACGGCTACACCTTC

d_gene: TRBD1
v_gene: TRBV28
j_gene: TRBJ2-7
len: 16
abundance: -
CDR3aa: CASSEEGTVHTYEQYF
CDR3nt: TGTGCCAGCAGTGAAGAGGGGACAGTCCACACCTACGAGCAGTACTTC

d_gene: -
v_gene: TRBV2
j_gene: TRBJ2-3
len: 16
abundance: -
CDR3aa: CASRAGSWARSDTQYF
CDR3nt: TGTGCCAGCAGGGCTGGTAGTTGGGCGCGTTCAGATACGCAGTATTTT

d_gene: TRBD2
v_gene: TRBV5-1
j_gene: TRBJ2-7
len: 14
abundance: -
CDR3aa: CASSPGLAEYEQYF
CDR3nt: TGCGCCAGCAGCCCCGGACTAGCGGAGTACGAGCAGTACTTC

d_gene: TRBD1
v_gene: TRBV2
j_gene: TRBJ2-7
len: 17
abundance: once
CDR3aa: CASSEAGTGGLAYEQYF
CDR3nt: TGTGCCAGCAGTGAAGCGGGGACAGGGGGGCTGGCCTACGAGCAGTACTTC

d_gene: TRBD2
v_gene: TRBV19
j_gene: TRBJ2-7
len: 15
abundance: -
CDR3aa: CASNPSSGGPGEQYF
CDR3nt: TGTGCCAGTAACCCTTCAAGCGGGGGTCCGGGGGAGCAGTACTTC

d_gene: TRBD2
v_gene: TRBV5-6
j_gene: TRBJ2-7
len: 14
abundance: -
CDR3aa: CASSLAGRLYEQYF
CDR3nt: TGTGCCAGCAGCTTAGCGGGAAGGCTCTACGAGCAGTACTTC

d_gene: TRBD2
v_gene: TRBV9
j_gene: TRBJ2-3
len: 14
abundance: -
CDR3aa: CASSFGTSADTQYF
CDR3nt: TGTGCCAGCAGCTTCGGGACTAGCGCAGATACGCAGTATTTT

d_gene: TRBD1
v_gene: TRBV19
j_gene: TRBJ2-5
len: 13
abundance: -
CDR3aa: CASSDRVSETQYF
CDR3nt: TGTGCCAGTAGTGACAGGGTGTCGGAGACCCAGTACTTC

d_gene: TRBD1
v_gene: TRBV10-3
j_gene: TRBJ1-2
len: 13
abundance: -
CDR3aa: CAISEGQDYGYTF
CDR3nt: TGTGCCATCAGTGAGGGACAGGACTATGGCTACACCTTC

d_gene: TRBD1
v_gene: TRBV28
j_gene: TRBJ2-3
len: 14
abundance: -
CDR3aa: CASGWTGNTDTQYF
CDR3nt: TGTGCCAGCGGGTGGACAGGGAACACAGATACGCAGTATTTT

d_gene: -
v_gene: TRBV7-2
j_gene: TRBJ2-7
len: 16
abundance: -
CDR3aa: CASSLVPNRVGYEQYF
CDR3nt: TGTGCCAGCAGCTTAGTCCCTAACAGGGTCGGCTACGAGCAGTACTTC

d_gene: TRBD2
v_gene: TRBV4-3
j_gene: TRBJ2-3
len: 17
abundance: -
CDR3aa: CASSQVEGLAGSDTQYF
CDR3nt: TGCGCCAGCAGCCAAGTAGAGGGACTAGCGGGGTCTGATACGCAGTATTTT

d_gene: TRBD1
v_gene: TRBV27
j_gene: TRBJ2-5
len: 14
abundance: -
CDR3aa: CASSLVQGDETQYF
CDR3nt: TGTGCCAGCAGTTTAGTGCAGGGGGACGAGACCCAGTACTTC

d_gene: -
v_gene: TRBV30
j_gene: TRBJ2-3
len: 15
abundance: -
CDR3aa: CAWSDPRDNTDTQYF
CDR3nt: TGTGCCTGGAGTGATCCTCGGGACAACACAGATACGCAGTATTTT

d_gene: -
v_gene: TRBV6-5
j_gene: TRBJ1-1
len: 15
abundance: -
CDR3aa: CASSPTQTGNTEAFF
CDR3nt: TGTGCCAGCAGTCCTACCCAAACAGGGAACACTGAAGCTTTCTTT

d_gene: -
v_gene: TRBV27
j_gene: TRBJ2-1
len: 17
abundance: -
CDR3aa: CASSARTTLDTYNEQFF
CDR3nt: TGTGCCAGCAGTGCCAGGACCACCCTGGACACCTACAATGAGCAGTTCTTC

d_gene: -
v_gene: TRBV28
j_gene: TRBJ2-5
len: 14
abundance: -
CDR3aa: CASTGRRIKETQYF
CDR3nt: TGTGCCAGCACGGGTCGGCGAATCAAAGAGACCCAGTACTTC

d_gene: -
v_gene: TRBV6-8
j_gene: TRBJ2-7
len: 12
abundance: few
CDR3aa: CARPSGPVEQYF
CDR3nt: TGTGCCAGGCCCTCAGGCCCTGTTGAGCAGTACTTC

d_gene: -
v_gene: TRBV6-4
j_gene: TRBJ2-7
len: 12
abundance: -
CDR3aa: CASRTAGDEQYF
CDR3nt: TGTGCCAGCAGGACCGCAGGGGATGAGCAGTACTTC

d_gene: -
v_gene: TRBV28
j_gene: TRBJ1-2
len: 14
abundance: -
CDR3aa: CASSLTGIGYGYTF
CDR3nt: TGTGCCAGCAGCCTGACAGGCATTGGCTATGGCTACACCTTC

d_gene: -
v_gene: TRBV13
j_gene: TRBJ2-3
len: 16
abundance: -
CDR3aa: CASSLGIGLSTDTQYF
CDR3nt: TGTGCCAGCAGCTTAGGTATCGGACTTTCCACAGATACGCAGTATTTT

d_gene: TRBD1
v_gene: TRBV5-6
j_gene: TRBJ1-5
len: 14
abundance: -
CDR3aa: CASSRDSSNQPQHF
CDR3nt: TGTGCCAGCAGCAGGGACAGCAGCAATCAGCCCCAGCATTTT

d_gene: TRBD1
v_gene: TRBV19
j_gene: TRBJ1-3
len: 16
abundance: -
CDR3aa: CASSLQGAAAGNTIYF
CDR3nt: TGTGCCAGTAGCCTACAGGGGGCTGCCGCTGGAAACACCATATATTTT

d_gene: TRBD1
v_gene: TRBV5-6
j_gene: TRBJ2-1
len: 13
abundance: -
CDR3aa: CASSSTGYNEQFF
CDR3nt: TGTGCCAGCAGCTCGACAGGGTACAATGAGCAGTTCTTC

d_gene: TRBD1
v_gene: TRBV5-4
j_gene: TRBJ2-3
len: 14
abundance: -
CDR3aa: CASSLDRGTDTQYF
CDR3nt: TGTGCCAGCAGCCTTGACAGGGGAACAGATACGCAGTATTTT

d_gene: -
v_gene: TRBV15
j_gene: TRBJ2-7
len: 14
abundance: -
CDR3aa: CATSRDKTGYEQYF
CDR3nt: TGTGCCACCAGCAGGGATAAAACAGGATACGAGCAGTACTTC

d_gene: -
v_gene: TRBV28
j_gene: TRBJ1-5
len: 14
abundance: -
CDR3aa: CASRGGGSNQPQHF
CDR3nt: TGTGCCAGCAGGGGGGGTGGTAGCAATCAGCCCCAGCATTTT

d_gene: -
v_gene: TRBV7-3
j_gene: TRBJ2-6
len: 16
abundance: -
CDR3aa: CASSSGLTSGANVLTF
CDR3nt: TGTGCCAGCAGCTCGGGACTGACCTCTGGGGCCAACGTCCTGACTTTC

d_gene: -
v_gene: TRBV6-1
j_gene: TRBJ2-1
len: 17
abundance: -
CDR3aa: CASSVVSRGSSYNEQFF
CDR3nt: TGTGCCAGCAGTGTCGTCTCCCGGGGGAGCTCCTACAATGAGCAGTTCTTC

d_gene: -
v_gene: TRBV10-3
j_gene: TRBJ2-5
len: 14
abundance: few
CDR3aa: CATGEGGDQETQYF
CDR3nt: TGTGCCACAGGGGAGGGGGGGGACCAAGAGACCCAGTACTTC

d_gene: -
v_gene: TRBV30
j_gene: TRBJ2-3
len: 13
abundance: -
CDR3aa: CATEQRRADTQYF
CDR3nt: TGTGCTACGGAGCAGAGAAGAGCTGATACGCAGTATTTT

d_gene: TRBD1
v_gene: TRBV5-1
j_gene: TRBJ2-7
len: 14
abundance: once
CDR3aa: CASSPQGAAYEQYF
CDR3nt: TGCGCCAGCAGCCCCCAGGGGGCCGCCTACGAGCAGTACTTC

d_gene: TRBD1
v_gene: TRBV9
j_gene: TRBJ1-2
len: 13
abundance: -
CDR3aa: CASSPDRGSGYTF
CDR3nt: TGTGCCAGCAGCCCAGACAGGGGGTCTGGCTACACCTTC

d_gene: -
v_gene: TRBV29-1
j_gene: TRBJ1-1
len: 11
abundance: -
CDR3aa: CSVVGLTEAFF
CDR3nt: TGCAGCGTTGTTGGCCTCACTGAAGCTTTCTTT

d_gene: -
v_gene: TRBV6-5
j_gene: TRBJ1-6
len: 13
abundance: once
CDR3aa: CASRAGYNSPLHF
CDR3nt: TGTGCCTCTCGGGCGGGCTATAATTCACCCCTCCACTTT

d_gene: -
v_gene: TRBV18
j_gene: TRBJ1-1
len: 11
abundance: -
CDR3aa: CASSGGSEAFF
CDR3nt: TGTGCCAGCTCAGGGGGGAGTGAAGCTTTCTTT

d_gene: -
v_gene: TRBV27
j_gene: TRBJ2-5
len: 12
abundance: -
CDR3aa: CASSSFPETQYF
CDR3nt: TGTGCCAGCAGTTCGTTCCCGGAGACCCAGTACTTC

d_gene: TRBD1
v_gene: TRBV2
j_gene: TRBJ1-4
len: 16
abundance: -
CDR3aa: CASSTSQGATNEKLFF
CDR3nt: TGTGCCAGCAGTACCTCCCAGGGGGCGACTAATGAAAAACTGTTTTTT

d_gene: TRBD2
v_gene: TRBV4-3
j_gene: TRBJ2-2
len: 19
abundance: -
CDR3aa: CASSQGSFGLAGNTGELFF
CDR3nt: TGCGCCAGCAGCCAAGGATCCTTCGGACTAGCGGGAAACACCGGGGAGCTGTTTTTT